Following are 8 T cell receptor beta chains from one sample sequenced in a study of blood T cell repertoires in COVID-19 (dated by TCRdb to about 2020). Libraries were made using the immunoSEQ multiplex PCR assay. What TCRdb holds here is the immuneACCESS table cut down to in-frame rearrangements. Part of the clones is not present; checked against another copy, under half of the missing clones reflect an unresolved V gene, and the others are unexplained. The sample has some 78,000 clones on record, around 87% of them singletons. The ten largest clones represent roughly 4.5% of the sample. Sequenced input: peripheral blood. These receptors all stem from a woman of 80 years or more with active or convalescent COVID-19.

The CDR3 DNA follows: TGTGCCAGCAGCCACCGCGCCGGGGAGCTGTTTTTT. This gives the protein CASSHRAGELFF. The gene calls are TRBV5-6 and TRBJ2-2; D remains ambiguous. The CDR3 is 12 residues long. Looked up from germline, CDR1 is SGHDT and CDR2 is YYEEEE. Trimming shortened V by 4 bases and J by 6 bases, and 7 bases separated the two germline ends.

This chain links TRBV9 with TRBJ2-3; the match to TRBD2 covers 7 bases. This CDR3 contains 16 residues. Germline V gives CDR1 SGDLS, CDR2 YYNGEE. The J segment lost 0 bases and the V segment lost 4 bases, leaving 8 bases of the junction unmatched. The chain's CDR3 is CASSPRGEVSTDTQYF. The CDR3 DNA is TGTGCCAGCAGCCCCCGGGGGGAGGTTAGCACAGATACGCAGTATTTT.

The chain employs TRBV20-1 and TRBJ2-7; D call uncertain. Trimming shortened V by 3 bases and J by 4 bases, and 10 bases separated the two germline ends. The CDR3 is 12 amino acids. The V gene's germline CDR1 is DFQATT and CDR2 SNEGSKA (reference sequence). In nucleotides, the CDR3 is TGCAGTGCTAGTTTCCAGGAATACGAGCAGTACTTC. Amino acids: CSASFQEYEQYF.

This clone appeared once. The rearrangement links TRBV6-1 to TRBJ1-1; the D gene is possibly TRBD1 (5 bases). Germline CDR1 reads MNHNS; CDR2 reads SASEGT. Trimming removed 4 bases at V and 3 bases at J, with 24 bases between. The CDR3 spans 18 residues. CDR3 bases: TGTGCCAGCAGTGCCCCACGGGGGGACGCAATAGGGTACACTGAAGCTTTCTTT. Translating gives CASSAPRGDAIGYTEAFF.

The V and J genes are TRBV7-3 and TRBJ2-5, with D possibly TRBD2 on 5 matching bases. Per germline, CDR1 SGHTA and CDR2 FQGTGA. The V and J ends lost 8 bases and 5 bases respectively, with 15 bases between them. The CDR3 has 13 amino acids. CDR3 in amino acids: CASHATRGETQYF. The CDR3 DNA sequence: TGTGCCAGCCACGCGACCCGCGGGGAGACCCAGTACTTC. Based on the CDR3 plus reference TRBV7-3 and TRBJ2-5, the full variable domain is GAGVSQTPSNKVTEKGKYVELRCDPISGHTALYWYRQSLGQGPEFLIYFQGTGAADDSGLPNDRFFAVRPEGSVSTLKIQRTERGDSAVYLCASHATRGETQYFGPGTRLLVL.

V is TRBV6-5 and J is TRBJ1-3; D uncertain. Trimming left V 4 bases short and J 3 bases short, with 13 bases between. Germline V lookup: CDR1 MNHEY, CDR2 SVGAGI. This CDR3 is 15 amino acids long. DNA for the CDR3: TGTGCCAGCAGTTCACCCTCTCGACTTGGAAACACCATATATTTT. Amino acid sequence: CASSSPSRLGNTIYF.

This clone turned up a few times. This chain links TRBV6-5 with TRBJ1-4; 7 positions match TRBD1. CDR1 and CDR2 (germline): MNHEY, SVGAGI. This CDR3 comprises 15 residues. V lost 10 bases, J lost 2 bases, and 10 bases stayed unmatched. This CDR3 reads CATRLLGGTNEKLFF. CDR3 sequence (DNA): TGTGCCACCAGGCTGCTAGGGGGCACTAATGAAAAACTGTTTTTT.

The chain uses TRBV25-1 and TRBJ2-1; 10 bases fit TRBD2. This CDR3 has 14 amino acids. CDR1 and CDR2 (germline): MGHDK, SYGVNS. After removal of 7 bases from V and 3 bases from J, the junction contained 3 bases not matched to a gene. The CDR3 coding sequence is TGTGCCAGCACCGCTAGCGGGAGCTACAATGAGCAGTTCTTC. This translates into CASTASGSYNEQFF.